This T cell receptor beta chain was sequenced for a study of blood T cell repertoires in COVID-19 (TCRdb year 2020). Background on the whole study: Collaborator samples came from the United States, Italy and Spain and covered acute and convalescent phases of COVID-19. The prospective study material was composed of cDNA or gDNA derived from T cells, B-cell-depleted T cells, or PBMCs. Subjects who had been exposed to COVID-19, were actively infected with it, or had recovered from it provided the deeply sampled blood TCRbeta repertoires that made up the dataset. The repertoires were released in a freely available public database meant as a resource for research on the immune response to SARS-CoV-2. The samples were drawn from two sources: the first 160 participants of the ongoing ImmuneRACE study, and 1,254 subjects contributed by 6 global collaborators. A de-identified subject ID, COVID-19 status, age in years and sex were almost always included in the sample metadata. HLA class I and class II types, where available, came from metadata supplied by the sample provider rather than from assay-based typing. Study-wide findings and limitations: The amount of clinical and demographic metadata varied by source and participant and was provided uncurated.

TCRbeta CDR3 regions were amplified from genomic DNA by means of the immunoSEQ Assay, a bias-controlled multiplex PCR. Concerning the study's data processing: Within the assay, amplification of reference gene primers was used to estimate how many nucleated cells each sample contained. To quantify the absolute abundance of each unique TCRbeta CDR3 rearrangement, sequence reads were collapsed and filtered. For each sample, productive Simpson clonality was calculated as the square root of Simpson's diversity index across productive rearrangements. TCRdb mirrors the immuneACCESS table, restricted to in-frame sequences. Some clones are absent from its copies; in checked studies, under half trace to an unresolved V gene, and the reason for the others is unknown. V and J calls and clone size are those listed in that table; D and trimming were worked out from the DNA. The sample table holds roughly 86,000 clones, of which roughly 80% were seen once. The top ten hold around 5.8% of the sample.

Collaborating institutions collected whole blood in K2EDTA tubes following their own protocols. For TCRbeta analysis, collaborators shipped samples in one of three forms: frozen whole blood, isolated PBMCs, or DNA extracted from either of those sample types. Concerning this clone itself: Its antigen is unknown. Nothing much larger sits one base from this clone, and base qualities are not available.

V lost 4 bases and J lost 4 bases; the stretch between them is 13 bases long. CDR1 GTSNPN and CDR2 SVGIG were looked up in the germline V gene (reference sequence). Inclusive of the bounding cysteine and phenylalanine, the CDR3 is 13 residues long. Of the read, only the CDR3 DNA is kept; its 39 bases are in frame from base 1. Sequenced material: peripheral blood. Recombination connected TRBV30 to TRBJ1-1, with an unclear D gene assignment. The sequence derives from a man in his 60s with acute or convalescent COVID-19. The CDR3 region reads CAWTEGFGTEAFF. The DNA reads TGTGCCTGGACAGAGGGCTTCGGCACTGAAGCTTTCTTT.